This T cell receptor beta chain was identified in a study of T cells in localized non-small cell lung cancer. Study findings and constraints: Uninvolved adjacent lung showed the highest T cell clonality, exceeding tumor. Across samples, adjacent lung featured a median around 55 of the top 100 tumor clones.

Clones were read by immunoSEQ multiplex PCR, and TCRdb kept only the in-frame ones, dropping some. This sample yields approximately 15,000 clones, of which 90% are seen a single time; 0.9% to 1.5% belongs to the top ten. Concerning this clone itself: Antigen specificity is unknown.

The sample in question was peripheral blood mononuclear cells, obtained before any cancer treatment. The origin of this receptor is a woman aged 35-75 years with stage III lung adenocarcinoma.

The CDR3 sequence: CASSTVGNQPQHF. The CDR3 DNA follows: TGTGCCAGCAGCACAGTTGGCAATCAGCCCCAGCATTTT. The rearrangement uses TRBV21-1 and TRBJ1-5; the table's D call, TRBD1, has no DNA check behind it. TRBV21-1 is assigned pseudogene status. The CDR3 has 13 residues.